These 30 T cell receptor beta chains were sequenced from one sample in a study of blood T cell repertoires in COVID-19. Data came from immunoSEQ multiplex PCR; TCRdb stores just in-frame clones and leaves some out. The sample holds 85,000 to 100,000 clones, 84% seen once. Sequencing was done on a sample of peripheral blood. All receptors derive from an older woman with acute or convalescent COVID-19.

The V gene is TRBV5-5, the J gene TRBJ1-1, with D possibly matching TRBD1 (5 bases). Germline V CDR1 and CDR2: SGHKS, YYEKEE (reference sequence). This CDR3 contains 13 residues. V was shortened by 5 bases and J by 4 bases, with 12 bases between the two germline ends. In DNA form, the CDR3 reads TGTGCCAGCAGTTTAACAGGCGTCACTGAAGCTTTCTTT. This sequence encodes CASSLTGVTEAFF. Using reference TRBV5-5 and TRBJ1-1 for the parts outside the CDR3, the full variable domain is DAGVTQSPTHLIKTRGQQVTLRCSPISGHKSVSWYQQVLGQGPQFIFQYYEKEERGRGNFPDRFSARQFPNYSSELNVNALLLGDSALYLCASSLTGVTEAFFGQGTRLTVV.

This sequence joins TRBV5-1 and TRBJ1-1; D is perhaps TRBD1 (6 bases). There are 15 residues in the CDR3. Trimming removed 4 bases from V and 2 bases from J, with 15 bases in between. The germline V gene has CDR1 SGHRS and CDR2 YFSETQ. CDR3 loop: CASSGRGEVNTEAFF. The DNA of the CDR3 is TGCGCCAGCAGCGGCAGGGGTGAGGTTAACACTGAAGCTTTCTTT. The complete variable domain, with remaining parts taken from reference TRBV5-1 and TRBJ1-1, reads KAGVTQTPRYLIKTRGQQVTLSCSPISGHRSVSWYQQTPGQGLQFLFEYFSETQRNKGNFPGRFSGRQFSNSRSEMNVSTLELGDSALYLCASSGRGEVNTEAFFGQGTRLTVV.

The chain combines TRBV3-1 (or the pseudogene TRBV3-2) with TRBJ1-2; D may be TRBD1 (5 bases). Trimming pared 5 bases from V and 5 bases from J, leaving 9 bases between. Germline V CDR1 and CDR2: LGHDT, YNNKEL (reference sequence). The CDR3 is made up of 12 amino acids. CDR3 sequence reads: CASSTGGYGYTF. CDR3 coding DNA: TGTGCCAGCAGCACGGGGGGTTATGGCTACACCTTC.

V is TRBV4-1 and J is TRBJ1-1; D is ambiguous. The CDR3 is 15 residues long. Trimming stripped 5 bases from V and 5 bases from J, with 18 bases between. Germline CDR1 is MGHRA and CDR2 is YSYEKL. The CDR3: CASSVPEGVRTEAFF. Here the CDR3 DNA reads TGCGCCAGCAGCGTCCCTGAGGGCGTCCGTACTGAAGCTTTCTTT.

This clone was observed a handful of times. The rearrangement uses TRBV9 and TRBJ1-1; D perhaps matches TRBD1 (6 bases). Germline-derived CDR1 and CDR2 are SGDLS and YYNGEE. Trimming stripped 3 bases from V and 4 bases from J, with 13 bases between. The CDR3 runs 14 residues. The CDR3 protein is CASSEAGVRTEAFF. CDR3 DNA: TGTGCCAGCAGCGAGGCAGGGGTTCGCACTGAAGCTTTCTTT.

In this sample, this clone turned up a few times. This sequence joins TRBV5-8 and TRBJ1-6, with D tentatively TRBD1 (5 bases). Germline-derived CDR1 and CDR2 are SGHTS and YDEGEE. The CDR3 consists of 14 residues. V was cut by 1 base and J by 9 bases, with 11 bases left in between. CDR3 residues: CASSLQGRASPLHF. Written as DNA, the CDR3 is TGTGCCAGCAGCTTGCAGGGTCGGGCTTCACCCCTCCACTTT.

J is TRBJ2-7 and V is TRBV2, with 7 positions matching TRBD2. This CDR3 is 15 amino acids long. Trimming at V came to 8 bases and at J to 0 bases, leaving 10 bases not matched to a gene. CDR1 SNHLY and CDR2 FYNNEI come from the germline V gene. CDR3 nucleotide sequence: TGTGCCAGCGGGGGGGGACGGTTGAGCTCCTACGAGCAGTACTTC. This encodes CASGGGRLSSYEQYF.

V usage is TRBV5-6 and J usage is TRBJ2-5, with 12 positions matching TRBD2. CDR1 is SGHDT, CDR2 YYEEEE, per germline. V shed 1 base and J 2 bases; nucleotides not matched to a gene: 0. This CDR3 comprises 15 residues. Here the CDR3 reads CASSLTSGGQETQYF. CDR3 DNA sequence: TGTGCCAGCAGCTTGACTAGCGGGGGGCAAGAGACCCAGTACTTC.

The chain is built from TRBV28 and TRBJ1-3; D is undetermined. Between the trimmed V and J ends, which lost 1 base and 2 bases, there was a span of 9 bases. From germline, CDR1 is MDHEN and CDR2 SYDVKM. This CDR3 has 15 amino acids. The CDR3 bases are TGTGCCAGCAGTTTATTAAGCGGCGCTGGAAACACCATATATTTT. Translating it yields CASSLLSGAGNTIYF.

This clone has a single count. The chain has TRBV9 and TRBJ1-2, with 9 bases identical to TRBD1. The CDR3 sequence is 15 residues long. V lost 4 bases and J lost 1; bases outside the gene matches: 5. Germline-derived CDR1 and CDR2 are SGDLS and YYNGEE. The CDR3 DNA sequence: TGTGCCAGCAGCCTTACAGGGGGCCTTAACTATGGCTACACCTTC. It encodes CASSLTGGLNYGYTF.

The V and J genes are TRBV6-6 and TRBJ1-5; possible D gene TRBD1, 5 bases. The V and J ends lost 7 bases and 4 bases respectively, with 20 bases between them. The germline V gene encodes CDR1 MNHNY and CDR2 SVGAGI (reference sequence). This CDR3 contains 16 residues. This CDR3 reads CASIGGGMRENQPQHF. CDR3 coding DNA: TGTGCCAGCATCGGGGGGGGTATGAGGGAAAATCAGCCCCAGCATTTT.

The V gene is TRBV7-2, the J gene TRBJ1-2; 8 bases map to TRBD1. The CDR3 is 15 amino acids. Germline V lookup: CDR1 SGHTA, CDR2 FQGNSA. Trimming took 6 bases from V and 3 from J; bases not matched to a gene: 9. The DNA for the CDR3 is TGTGCCAGCAGTTTCAGGGGGCGCGTGGACTATGGCTACACCTTC. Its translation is CASSFRGRVDYGYTF.

CDR3: CASSVASGGNEQFF. The CDR3 DNA follows: TGTGCCAGCAGTGTAGCTAGCGGGGGAAATGAGCAGTTCTTC. The chain recombines TRBV2 with TRBJ2-1, with 10 bases identical to TRBD2. Germline CDR1 SNHLY, CDR2 FYNNEI. After removal of 4 bases from V and 7 bases from J, the junction contained 4 bases not matched to a gene. This CDR3 has 14 residues.

In nucleotides, the CDR3 is TGTGCCAGCCCCACGGGATTAGGGGGAAACACCATATATTTT. Its protein product is CASPTGLGGNTIYF. The chain combines TRBV6-5 with TRBJ1-3; D unresolved. CDR3 size: 14 residues. Germline assignment: CDR1 MNHEY and CDR2 SVGAGI. V lost 8 bases and J 4 bases, leaving 15 bases between the germline ends.

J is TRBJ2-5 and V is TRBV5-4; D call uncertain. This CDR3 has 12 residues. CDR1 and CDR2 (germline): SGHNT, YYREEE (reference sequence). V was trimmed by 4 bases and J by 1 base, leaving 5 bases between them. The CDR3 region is CASSPSQETQYF. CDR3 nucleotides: TGTGCCAGCAGCCCGTCCCAAGAGACCCAGTACTTC.

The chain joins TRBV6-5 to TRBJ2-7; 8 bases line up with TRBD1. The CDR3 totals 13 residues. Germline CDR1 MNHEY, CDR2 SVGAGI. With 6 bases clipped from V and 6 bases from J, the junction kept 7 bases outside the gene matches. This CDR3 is CASSMDRAGEQYF. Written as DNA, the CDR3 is TGTGCCAGCAGCATGGACAGGGCGGGCGAGCAGTACTTC.

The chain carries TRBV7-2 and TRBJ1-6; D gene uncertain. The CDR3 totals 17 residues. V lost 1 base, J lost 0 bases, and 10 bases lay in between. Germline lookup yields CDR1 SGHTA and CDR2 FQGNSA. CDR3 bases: TGTGCCAGCAGCTTAGTCCGGGGTAACTCCTATAATTCACCCCTCCACTTT. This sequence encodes CASSLVRGNSYNSPLHF.

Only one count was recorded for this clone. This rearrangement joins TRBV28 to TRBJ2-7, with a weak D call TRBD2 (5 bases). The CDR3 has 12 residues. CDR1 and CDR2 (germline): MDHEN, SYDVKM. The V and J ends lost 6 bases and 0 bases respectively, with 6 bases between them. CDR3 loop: CASSGISYEQYF. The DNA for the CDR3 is TGTGCCAGCAGCGGGATCTCCTACGAGCAGTACTTC.

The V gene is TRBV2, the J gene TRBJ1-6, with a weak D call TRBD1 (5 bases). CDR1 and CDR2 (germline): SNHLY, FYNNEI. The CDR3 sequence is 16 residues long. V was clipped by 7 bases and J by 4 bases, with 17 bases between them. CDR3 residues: CASTQAQVFYNSPLHF. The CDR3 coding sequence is TGTGCCAGCACCCAAGCACAGGTGTTTTATAATTCACCCCTCCACTTT.

The CDR3 loop is CASRQGAKNIQYF. CDR3 nucleotide sequence: TGTGCCAGCAGGCAGGGGGCCAAAAACATTCAGTACTTC. This rearrangement joins TRBV12-3 or TRBV12-4 to TRBJ2-4, with D possibly matching TRBD1 (6 bases). This CDR3 has 13 amino acids. Trimming took 6 bases from V and 1 from J, leaving 7 bases between them.

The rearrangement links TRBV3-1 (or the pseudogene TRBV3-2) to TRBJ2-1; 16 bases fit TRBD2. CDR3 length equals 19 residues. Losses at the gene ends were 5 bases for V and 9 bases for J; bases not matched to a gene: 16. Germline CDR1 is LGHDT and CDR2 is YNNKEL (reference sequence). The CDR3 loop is CASSTTMAGLAGGRSEQFF. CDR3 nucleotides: TGTGCCAGCAGCACTACAATGGCGGGACTAGCGGGGGGGAGGAGTGAGCAGTTCTTC.

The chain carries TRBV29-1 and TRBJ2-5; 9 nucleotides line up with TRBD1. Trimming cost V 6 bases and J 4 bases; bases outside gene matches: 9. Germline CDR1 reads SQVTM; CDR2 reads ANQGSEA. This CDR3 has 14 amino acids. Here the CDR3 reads CSVQGQGLGETQYF. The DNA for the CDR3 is TGCAGCGTCCAAGGACAGGGGTTGGGAGAGACCCAGTACTTC.

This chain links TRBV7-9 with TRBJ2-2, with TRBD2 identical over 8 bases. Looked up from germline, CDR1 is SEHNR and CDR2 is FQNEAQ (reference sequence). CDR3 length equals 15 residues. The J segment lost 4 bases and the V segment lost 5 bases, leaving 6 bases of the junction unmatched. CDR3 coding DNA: TGTGCCAGCAGCCGGACTAGCTTAAGCACCGGGGAGCTGTTTTTT. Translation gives CASSRTSLSTGELFF.

CDR3 bases: TGCGCCAGCAACGCCCTCAGCTCTGGGGCCAACGTCCTGACTTTC. It codes for CASNALSSGANVLTF. V is TRBV5-1 and J is TRBJ2-6, with D hard to call. With 6 bases removed from V and 0 bases from J, the gap between germline ends came to 10 bases. Germline assignment: CDR1 SGHRS and CDR2 YFSETQ. CDR3 length: 15 residues.

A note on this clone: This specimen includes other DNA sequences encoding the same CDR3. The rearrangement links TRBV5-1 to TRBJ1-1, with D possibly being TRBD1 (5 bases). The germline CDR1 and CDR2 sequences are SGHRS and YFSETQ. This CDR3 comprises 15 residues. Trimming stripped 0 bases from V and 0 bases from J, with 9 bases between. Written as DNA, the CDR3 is TGCGCCAGCAGCTTGGACCCGGGGGTGAACACTGAAGCTTTCTTT. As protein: CASSLDPGVNTEAFF.

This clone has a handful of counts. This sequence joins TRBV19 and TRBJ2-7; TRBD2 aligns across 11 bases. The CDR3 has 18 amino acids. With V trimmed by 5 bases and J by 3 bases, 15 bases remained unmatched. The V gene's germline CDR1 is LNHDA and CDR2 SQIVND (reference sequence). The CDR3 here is CASSPRLAGGPRSYEQYF. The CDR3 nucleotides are TGTGCCAGTAGTCCACGGTTAGCGGGGGGGCCGAGGAGCTACGAGCAGTACTTC. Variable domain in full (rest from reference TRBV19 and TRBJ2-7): DGGITQSPKYLFRKEGQNVTLSCEQNLNHDAMYWYRQDPGQGLRLIYYSQIVNDFQKGDIAEGYSVSREKKESFPLTVTSAQKNPTAFYLCASSPRLAGGPRSYEQYFGPGTRLTVT.

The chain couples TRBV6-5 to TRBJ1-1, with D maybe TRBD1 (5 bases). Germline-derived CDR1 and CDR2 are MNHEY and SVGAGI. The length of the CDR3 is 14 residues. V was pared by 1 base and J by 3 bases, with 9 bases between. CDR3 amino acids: CASSYWGDDTEAFF. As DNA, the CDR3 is TGTGCCAGCAGTTACTGGGGGGACGACACTGAAGCTTTCTTT.

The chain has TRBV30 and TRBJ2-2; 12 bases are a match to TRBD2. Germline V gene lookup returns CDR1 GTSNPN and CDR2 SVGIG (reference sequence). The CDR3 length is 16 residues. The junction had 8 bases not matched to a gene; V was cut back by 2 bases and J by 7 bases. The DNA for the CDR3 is TGTGCCTGGAGTCGGCTAGCGGGGGGGCCGAACGGGGAGCTGTTTTTT. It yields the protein CAWSRLAGGPNGELFF.

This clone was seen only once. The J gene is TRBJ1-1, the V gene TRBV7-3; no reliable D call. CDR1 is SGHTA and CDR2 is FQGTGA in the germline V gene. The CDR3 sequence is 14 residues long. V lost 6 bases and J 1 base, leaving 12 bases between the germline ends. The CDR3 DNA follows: TGTGCCAGCAGGCGAGAAGAGTGGAACACTGAAGCTTTCTTT. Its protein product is CASRREEWNTEAFF.

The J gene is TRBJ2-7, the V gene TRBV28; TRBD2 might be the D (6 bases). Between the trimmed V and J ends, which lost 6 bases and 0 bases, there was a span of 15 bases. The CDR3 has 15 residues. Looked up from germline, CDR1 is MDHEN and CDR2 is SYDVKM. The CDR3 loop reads CASSLASRGSYEQYF. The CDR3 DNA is TGTGCCAGCAGCTTGGCCTCGCGGGGCTCCTACGAGCAGTACTTC.